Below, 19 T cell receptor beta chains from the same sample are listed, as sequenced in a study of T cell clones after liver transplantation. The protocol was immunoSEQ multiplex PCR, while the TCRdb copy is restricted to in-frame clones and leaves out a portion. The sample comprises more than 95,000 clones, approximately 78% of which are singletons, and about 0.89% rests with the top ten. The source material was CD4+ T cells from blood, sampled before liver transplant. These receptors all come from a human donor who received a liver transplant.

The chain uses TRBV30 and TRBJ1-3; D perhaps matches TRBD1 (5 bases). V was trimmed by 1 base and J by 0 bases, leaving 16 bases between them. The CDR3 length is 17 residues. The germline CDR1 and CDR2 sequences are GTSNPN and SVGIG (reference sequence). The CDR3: CAWSGQRSPVSGNTIYF. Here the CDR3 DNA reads TGTGCCTGGAGTGGACAGCGCAGCCCAGTCTCTGGAAACACCATATATTTT.

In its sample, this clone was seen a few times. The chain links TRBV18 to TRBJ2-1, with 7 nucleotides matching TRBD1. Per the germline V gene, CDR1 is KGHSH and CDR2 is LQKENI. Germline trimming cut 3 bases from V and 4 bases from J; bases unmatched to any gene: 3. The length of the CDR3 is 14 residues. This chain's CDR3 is CASSPTGQYNEQFF. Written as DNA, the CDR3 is TGTGCCAGCTCACCGACGGGACAGTACAATGAGCAGTTCTTC.

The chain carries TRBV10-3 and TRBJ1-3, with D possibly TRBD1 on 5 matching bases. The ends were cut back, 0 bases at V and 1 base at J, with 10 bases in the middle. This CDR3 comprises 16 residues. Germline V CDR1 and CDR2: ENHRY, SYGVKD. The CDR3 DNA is TGTGCCATCAGTGAGTCGGGGGTCTGGTCTGGAAACACCATATATTTT. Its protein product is CAISESGVWSGNTIYF.

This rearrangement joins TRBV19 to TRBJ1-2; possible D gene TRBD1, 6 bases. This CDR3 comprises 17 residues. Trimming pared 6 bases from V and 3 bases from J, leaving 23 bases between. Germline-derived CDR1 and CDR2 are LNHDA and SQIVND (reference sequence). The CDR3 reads CASSPPGASRSYYGYTF. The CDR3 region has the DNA TGTGCCAGTAGCCCGCCGGGGGCTTCTCGATCGTACTATGGCTACACCTTC.

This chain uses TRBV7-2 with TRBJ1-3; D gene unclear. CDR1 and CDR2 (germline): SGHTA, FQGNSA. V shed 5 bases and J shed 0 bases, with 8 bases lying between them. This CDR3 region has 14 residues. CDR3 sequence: CASSPASSGNTIYF. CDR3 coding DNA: TGTGCCAGCAGCCCCGCTAGCTCTGGAAACACCATATATTTT. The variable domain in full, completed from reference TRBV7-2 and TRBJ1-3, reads GAGVSQSPSNKVTEKGKDVELRCDPISGHTALYWYRQSLGQGLEFLIYFQGNSAPDKSGLPSDRFSAERTGGSVSTLTIQRTQQEDSAVYLCASSPASSGNTIYFGEGSWLTVV.

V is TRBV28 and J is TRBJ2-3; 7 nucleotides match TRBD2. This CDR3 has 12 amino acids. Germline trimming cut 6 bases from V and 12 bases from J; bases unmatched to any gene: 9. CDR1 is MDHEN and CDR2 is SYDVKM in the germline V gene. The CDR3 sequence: CASSEVQRGQYF. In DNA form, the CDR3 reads TGTGCCAGCAGCGAGGTACAGCGGGGCCAGTATTTT.

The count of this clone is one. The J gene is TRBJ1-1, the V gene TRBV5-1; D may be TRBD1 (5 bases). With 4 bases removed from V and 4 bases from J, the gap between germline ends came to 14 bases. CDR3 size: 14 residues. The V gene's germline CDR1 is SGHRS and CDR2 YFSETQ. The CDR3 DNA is TGCGCCAGCAGCCACGGACACCTAGGCACTGAAGCTTTCTTT. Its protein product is CASSHGHLGTEAFF.

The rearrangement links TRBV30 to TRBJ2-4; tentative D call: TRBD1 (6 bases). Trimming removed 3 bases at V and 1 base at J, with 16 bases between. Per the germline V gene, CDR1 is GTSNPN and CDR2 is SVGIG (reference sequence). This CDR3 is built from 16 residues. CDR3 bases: TGTGCCTGGAGGGGGGCAGGTAACTTTGCCAAAAACATTCAGTACTTC. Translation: CAWRGAGNFAKNIQYF.

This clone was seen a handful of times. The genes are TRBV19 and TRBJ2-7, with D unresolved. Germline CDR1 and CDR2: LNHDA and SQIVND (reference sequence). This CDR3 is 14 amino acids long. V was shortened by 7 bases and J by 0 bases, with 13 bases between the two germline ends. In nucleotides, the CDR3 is TGTGCCAGTACCCCTTCTTTTAGCTCCTACGAGCAGTACTTC. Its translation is CASTPSFSSYEQYF. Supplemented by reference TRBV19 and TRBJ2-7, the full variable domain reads DGGITQSPKYLFRKEGQNVTLSCEQNLNHDAMYWYRQDPGQGLRLIYYSQIVNDFQKGDIAEGYSVSREKKESFPLTVTSAQKNPTAFYLCASTPSFSSYEQYFGPGTRLTVT.

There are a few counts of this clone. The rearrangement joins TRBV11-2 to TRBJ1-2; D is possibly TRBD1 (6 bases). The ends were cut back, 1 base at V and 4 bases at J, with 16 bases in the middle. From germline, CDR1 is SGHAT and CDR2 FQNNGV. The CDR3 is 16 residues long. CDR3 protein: CASSLVQTGLGYGYTF. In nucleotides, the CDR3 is TGTGCCAGCAGCTTAGTTCAGACAGGCTTGGGCTATGGCTACACCTTC.

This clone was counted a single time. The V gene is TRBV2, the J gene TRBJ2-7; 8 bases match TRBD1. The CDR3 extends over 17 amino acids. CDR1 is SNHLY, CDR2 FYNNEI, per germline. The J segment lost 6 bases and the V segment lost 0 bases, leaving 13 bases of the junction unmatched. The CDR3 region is CASSEALPRTGNGEQYF. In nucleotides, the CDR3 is TGTGCCAGCAGTGAAGCCCTCCCTAGGACAGGGAATGGCGAGCAGTACTTC.

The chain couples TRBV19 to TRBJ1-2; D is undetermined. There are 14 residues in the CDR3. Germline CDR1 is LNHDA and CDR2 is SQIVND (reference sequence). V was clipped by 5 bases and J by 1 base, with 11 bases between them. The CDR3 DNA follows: TGTGCCAGTAGTCCCCGTCCAGATAACTATGGCTACACCTTC. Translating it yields CASSPRPDNYGYTF.

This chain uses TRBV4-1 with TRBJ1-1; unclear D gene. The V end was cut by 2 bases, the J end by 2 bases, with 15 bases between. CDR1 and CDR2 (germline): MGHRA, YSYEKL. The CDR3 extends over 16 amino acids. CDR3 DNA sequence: TGCGCCAGCAGCCAACCCTCTCATGAGATCAACACTGAAGCTTTCTTT. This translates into CASSQPSHEINTEAFF.

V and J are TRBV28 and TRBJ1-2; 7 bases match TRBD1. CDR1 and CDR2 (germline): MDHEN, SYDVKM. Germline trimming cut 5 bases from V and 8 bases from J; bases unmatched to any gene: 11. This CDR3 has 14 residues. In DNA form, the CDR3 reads TGTGCCAGCAGTCCCCCGACAGGGATGGAGGGCTACACCTTC. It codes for CASSPPTGMEGYTF.

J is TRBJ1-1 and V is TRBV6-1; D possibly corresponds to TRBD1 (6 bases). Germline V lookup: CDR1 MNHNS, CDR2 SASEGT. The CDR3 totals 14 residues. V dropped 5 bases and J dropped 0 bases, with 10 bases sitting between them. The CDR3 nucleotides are TGTGCCAGCAGTTGGGGACAAATGAACACTGAAGCTTTCTTT. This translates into CASSWGQMNTEAFF.

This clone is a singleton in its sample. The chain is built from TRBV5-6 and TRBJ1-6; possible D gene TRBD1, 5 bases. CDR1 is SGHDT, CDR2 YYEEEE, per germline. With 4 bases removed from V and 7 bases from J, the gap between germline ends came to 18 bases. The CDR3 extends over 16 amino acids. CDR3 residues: CASSIRVGRVNSPLHF. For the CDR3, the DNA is TGTGCCAGCAGCATCCGGGTGGGCAGGGTAAATTCACCCCTCCACTTT.

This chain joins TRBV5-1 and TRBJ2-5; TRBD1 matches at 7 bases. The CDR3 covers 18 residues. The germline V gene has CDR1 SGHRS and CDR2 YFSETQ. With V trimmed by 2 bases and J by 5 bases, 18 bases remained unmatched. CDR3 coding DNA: TGCGCCAGCAGCTTAGGAGGAAAGGGGGCCAGAAGCCGGGAGACCCAGTACTTC. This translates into CASSLGGKGARSRETQYF.

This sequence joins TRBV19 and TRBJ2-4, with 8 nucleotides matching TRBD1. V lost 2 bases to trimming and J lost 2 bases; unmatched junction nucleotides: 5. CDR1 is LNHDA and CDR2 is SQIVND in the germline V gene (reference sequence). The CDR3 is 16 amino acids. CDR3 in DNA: TGTGCCAGTAGTATAACAGGGGGGAGGACCAAAAACATTCAGTACTTC. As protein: CASSITGGRTKNIQYF.

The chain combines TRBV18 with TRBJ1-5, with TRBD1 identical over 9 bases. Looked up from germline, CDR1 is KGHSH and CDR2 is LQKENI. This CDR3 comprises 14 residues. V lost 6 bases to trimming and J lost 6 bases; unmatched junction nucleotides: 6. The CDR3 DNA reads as TGTGCCAGCTCGCTGGACAGGGGCATTCAGCCCCAGCATTTT. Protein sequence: CASSLDRGIQPQHF.